Sequencing of this TCR beta chain was carried out in a study of Graves' ophthalmopathy and Graves' hyperthyroidism. Study as a whole: Cases classed as stable hyperthyroidism had no ophthalmopathy within 18 months of follow-up.

Transcripts of RNA were the source for amplifying TCR beta CDR3 regions. Scientists carried out first-round RT-PCR using HTBI primers and then a second-round multiplex PCR. A single record per CDR3 protein comes from TCRdb applying MiXCR to the multiplex PCR reads. The sample yields 900,000 to 1,200,000 distinct CDR3 sequences, about 35% seen once. Comment on this clonotype: Its matching antigen is unknown.

Study-level results: Blood contained most expanded thyroid clonotypes exceeding 0.001 frequency. Ophthalmopathy progression cases were predicted by the model with about 70% sensitivity and 72.22% specificity.

People with hyperthyroidism were aged 18 to 65 and newly diagnosed, under 2 months' duration. Source material: peripheral blood or thyroid tissue (not recorded which). The clonotype was recovered from an adult man with Graves' hyperthyroidism.

The chain's CDR3 is CASSLSQAGSHVEPQHF. As DNA, the CDR3 is TGTGCCAGCAGCTTGTCCCAGGCAGGCTCGCACGTAGAGCCCCAGCATTTT. This chain links TRBV7-2 with TRBJ1-5; no clear D gene. V lost 3 bases and J 8 bases, leaving 23 bases between the germline ends. Germline CDR1 reads SGHTA; CDR2 reads FQGNSA. This CDR3 is built from 17 residues.